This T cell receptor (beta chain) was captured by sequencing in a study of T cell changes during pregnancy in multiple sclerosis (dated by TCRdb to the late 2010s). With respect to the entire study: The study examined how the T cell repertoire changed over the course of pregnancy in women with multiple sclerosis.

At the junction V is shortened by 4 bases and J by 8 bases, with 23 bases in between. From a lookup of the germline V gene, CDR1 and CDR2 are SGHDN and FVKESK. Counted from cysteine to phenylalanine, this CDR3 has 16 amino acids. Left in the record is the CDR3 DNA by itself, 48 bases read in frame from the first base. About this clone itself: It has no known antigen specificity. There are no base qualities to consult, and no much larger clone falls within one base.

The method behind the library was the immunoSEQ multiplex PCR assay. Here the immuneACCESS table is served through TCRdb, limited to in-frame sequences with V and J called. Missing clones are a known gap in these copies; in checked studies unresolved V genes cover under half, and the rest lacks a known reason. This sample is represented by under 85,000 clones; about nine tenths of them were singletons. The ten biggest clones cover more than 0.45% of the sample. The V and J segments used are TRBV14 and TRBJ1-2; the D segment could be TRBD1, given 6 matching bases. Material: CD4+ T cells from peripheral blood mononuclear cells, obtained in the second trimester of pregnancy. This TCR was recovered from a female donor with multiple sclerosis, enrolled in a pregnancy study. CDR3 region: CASSPPGMDSPKGYTF. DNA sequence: TGTGCCAGCAGCCCCCCTGGGATGGACAGCCCGAAAGGCTACACCTTC.